This T cell receptor (beta chain) appears in the sequencing data of a study of blood T cells in healthy people across ages. Only a few counts were recorded for this clonotype. Antigen unknown. A second PCR, run for about 7 to 11 cycles, used a sample-barcoded 5' primer plus a J-beta primer mix. With 12 random nucleotides, a template-switch adaptor tagged each individual cDNA molecule. TCRdb called the 5' RACE reads again in MiXCR, with one record for every CDR3 protein. The repertoire holds 1.5 million to 2 million distinct CDR3 sequences, with around half as singletons. Broader study findings: With naive T cell percentage, TCR beta diversity showed a strong correlation. It was not possible, with unsorted PBMCs, to conclusively compare naive and antigen-experienced cells.

The sequenced sample consisted of blood. The sequence was collected from a woman in her 40s in good health.

CDR3 coding DNA: TGTGCCAGCAGTTACGGGCGGGGACACCTCTCGAATGAGCAGTTCTTC. Its protein is CASSYGRGHLSNEQFF. The chain is built from TRBV6-2 or TRBV6-3 and TRBJ2-1; D tentatively reads TRBD1 or TRBD2 (6 bases each). The V gene's germline CDR1 is MNHEY and CDR2 SVGEGT. This CDR3 contains 16 residues. V lost 2 bases to trimming and J lost 7 bases, with 18 bases between them.